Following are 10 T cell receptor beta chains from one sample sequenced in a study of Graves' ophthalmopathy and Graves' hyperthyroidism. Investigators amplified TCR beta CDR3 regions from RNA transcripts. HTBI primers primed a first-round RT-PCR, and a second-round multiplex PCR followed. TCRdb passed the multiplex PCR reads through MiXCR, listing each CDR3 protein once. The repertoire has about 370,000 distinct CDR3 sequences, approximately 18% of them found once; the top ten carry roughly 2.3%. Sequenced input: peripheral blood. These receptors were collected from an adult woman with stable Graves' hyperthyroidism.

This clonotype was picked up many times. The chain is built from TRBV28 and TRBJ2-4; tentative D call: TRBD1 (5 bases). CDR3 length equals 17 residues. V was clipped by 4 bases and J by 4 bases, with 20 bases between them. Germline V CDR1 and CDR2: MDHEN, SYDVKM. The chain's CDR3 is CASSSYPGTRQKNIQYF. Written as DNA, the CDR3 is TGTGCCAGCAGTTCCTACCCCGGAACCCGACAGAAAAACATTCAGTACTTC.

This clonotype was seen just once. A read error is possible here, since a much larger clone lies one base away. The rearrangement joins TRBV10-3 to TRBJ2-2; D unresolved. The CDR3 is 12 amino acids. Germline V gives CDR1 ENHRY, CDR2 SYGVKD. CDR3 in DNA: TGTTCCATCACTGGAAACACCGGGGAGCTGTTTTTT. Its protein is CSITGNTGELFF.

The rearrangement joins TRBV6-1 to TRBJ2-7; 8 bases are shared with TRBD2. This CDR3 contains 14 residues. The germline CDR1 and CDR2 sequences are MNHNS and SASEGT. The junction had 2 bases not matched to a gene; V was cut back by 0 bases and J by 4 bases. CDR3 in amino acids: CASSEASGIYEQYF. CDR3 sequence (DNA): TGTGCCAGCAGTGAAGCTAGCGGGATTTACGAGCAGTACTTC.

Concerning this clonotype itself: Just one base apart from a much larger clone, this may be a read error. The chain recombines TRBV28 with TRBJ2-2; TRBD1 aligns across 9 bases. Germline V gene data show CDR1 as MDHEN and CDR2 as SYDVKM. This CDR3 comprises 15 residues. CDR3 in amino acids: CASSLRDRATGELCF. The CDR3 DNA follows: TGTGCCAGCAGTTTAAGGGACAGGGCCACCGGGGAGCTGTGTTTT.

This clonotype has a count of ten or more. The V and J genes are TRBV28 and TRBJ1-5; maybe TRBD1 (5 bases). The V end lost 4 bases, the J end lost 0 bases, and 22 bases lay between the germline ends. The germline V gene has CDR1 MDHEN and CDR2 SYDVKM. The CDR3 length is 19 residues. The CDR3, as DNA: TGTGCCAGCAGTTATCCTATAGGGGTCCCATCCTATAGCAATCAGCCCCAGCATTTT. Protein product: CASSYPIGVPSYSNQPQHF.

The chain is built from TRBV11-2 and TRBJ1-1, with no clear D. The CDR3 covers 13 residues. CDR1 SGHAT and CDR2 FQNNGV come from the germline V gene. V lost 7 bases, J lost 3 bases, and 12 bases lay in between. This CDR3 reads CASKLGGHTEAFF. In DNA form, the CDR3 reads TGTGCCAGCAAACTAGGCGGACACACTGAAGCTTTCTTT.

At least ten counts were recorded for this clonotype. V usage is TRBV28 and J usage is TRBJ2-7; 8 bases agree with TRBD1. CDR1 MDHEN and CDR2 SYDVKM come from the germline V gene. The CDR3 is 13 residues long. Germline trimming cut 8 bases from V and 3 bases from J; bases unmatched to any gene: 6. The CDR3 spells CASVAGGDYEQYF. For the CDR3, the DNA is TGTGCCAGCGTGGCAGGGGGCGACTACGAGCAGTACTTC. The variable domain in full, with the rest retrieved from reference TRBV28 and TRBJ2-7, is DVKVTQSSRYLVKRTGEKVFLECVQDMDHENMFWYRQDPGLGLRLIYFSYDVKMKEKGDIPEGYSVSREKKERFSLILESASTNQTSMYLCASVAGGDYEQYFGPGTRLTVT.

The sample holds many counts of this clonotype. CDR3 amino acids: CASSLSVPYSNQPQHF. The CDR3 region has the DNA TGTGCCAGCAGTTTATCGGTCCCTTATAGCAATCAGCCCCAGCATTTT. The V and J genes are TRBV27 and TRBJ1-5; D remains ambiguous. V was clipped by 0 bases and J by 0 bases, with 9 bases between them. CDR3 length equals 16 residues. CDR1 is MNHEY and CDR2 is SMNVEV in the germline V gene (reference sequence).

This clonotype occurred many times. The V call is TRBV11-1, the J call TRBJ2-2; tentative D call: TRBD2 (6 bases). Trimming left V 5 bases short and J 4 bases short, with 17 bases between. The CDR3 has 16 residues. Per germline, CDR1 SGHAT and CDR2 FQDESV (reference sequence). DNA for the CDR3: TGTGCCAGCAGCCCCCGTCGTAGCGGTGGCACCGGGGAGCTGTTTTTT. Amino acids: CASSPRRSGGTGELFF.

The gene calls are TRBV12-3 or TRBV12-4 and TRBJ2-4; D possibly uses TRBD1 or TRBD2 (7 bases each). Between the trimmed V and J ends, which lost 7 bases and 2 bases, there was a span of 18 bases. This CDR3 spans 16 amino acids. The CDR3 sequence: CASTLIQGGSKNIQYF. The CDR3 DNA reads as TGTGCCAGCACCCTCATCCAGGGGGGGTCCAAAAACATTCAGTACTTC.